Presented here are 5 T cell receptor beta chains from one specimen sequenced in a study of OX40 agonist ivuxolimab in advanced cancers. The protocol was immunoSEQ multiplex PCR, while the TCRdb copy is restricted to in-frame clones and leaves out a portion. The sample gives about 10,000 clones, just over 75% of which show up once; around a sixth is in the top ten. Sequenced material: CD4+ or CD8+ T cells sorted from blood, taken in a trial of the OX40 agonist ivuxolimab. Receptors originate from an adult with an advanced solid tumor such as melanoma, head and neck, liver or kidney cancer.

The chain employs TRBV5-1 and TRBJ1-5, with a tentative D call TRBD1 (5 bases). Germline lookup yields CDR1 SGHRS and CDR2 YFSETQ. The CDR3 length is 15 residues. V lost 5 bases, J lost 7 bases, and 19 bases lay in between. The CDR3, as DNA: TGCGCCAGCAGTTCACACCCAGGGAGCGGGCAGCCCCAGCATTTT. This codes for CASSSHPGSGQPQHF.

The genes are TRBV5-1 and TRBJ2-2; D unresolved. V was shortened by 1 base and J by 4 bases, with 2 bases between the two germline ends. This CDR3 spans 12 amino acids. Germline V gene lookup returns CDR1 SGHRS and CDR2 YFSETQ. The CDR3: CASSLITGELFF. For the CDR3, the DNA is TGCGCCAGCAGCTTGATCACCGGGGAGCTGTTTTTT.

Concerning this clone: In the same sample, other DNA sequences code for this CDR3. This chain joins TRBV2 and TRBJ2-5; D is unclear. The CDR3 extends over 13 amino acids. Trimming left V 3 bases short and J 5 bases short, with 10 bases between. Germline V gene sequence: CDR1 SNHLY, CDR2 FYNNEI. The DNA for the CDR3 is TGTGCCAGCAGTGATTCCGAATTGGAGACCCAGTACTTC. The encoded protein is CASSDSELETQYF. Complete variable domain (other parts from reference TRBV2 and TRBJ2-5): EPEVTQTPSHQVTQMGQEVILRCVPISNHLYFYWYRQILGQKVEFLVSFYNNEISEKSEIFDDQFSVERPDGSNFTLKIRSTKLEDSAMYFCASSDSELETQYFGPGTRLLVL.

The genes are TRBV4-1 and TRBJ2-2; tentatively, D is TRBD2 (5 bases). Germline V gives CDR1 MGHRA, CDR2 YSYEKL. This CDR3 is 14 amino acids long. V shed 0 bases and J shed 7 bases, with 9 bases lying between them. The CDR3 loop reads CASSQDSGGGELFF. In DNA, the CDR3 is TGCGCCAGCAGCCAAGATTCAGGAGGCGGGGAGCTGTTTTTT.

The CDR3: CSAPYSYEQYF. CDR3 bases: TGCAGTGCTCCCTACTCCTACGAGCAGTACTTC. This chain connects TRBV20-1 to TRBJ2-7; D is unresolved. V lost 5 bases, J lost 0 bases, and 5 bases lay in between. Per the germline V gene, CDR1 is DFQATT and CDR2 is SNEGSKA (reference sequence). The CDR3 totals 11 residues.